The 23 T cell receptor beta chains reported below all come from one sample, sequenced in a study of T-cell reconstitution after alpha-beta-depleted transplantation in children. Preparing the TCRbeta library involved the use of unique molecular identifiers. TCRdb called the PCR reads again in MiXCR, with one record for every CDR3 protein. The sample lists around 600,000 distinct CDR3 sequences; under 25% were seen once. The sequences come from PBMCs, mostly from graft donor cells, collected 360 days after TCRalphabeta/CD19-depleted stem cell transplant. These receptors were obtained from a boy younger than two who had a stem cell transplant for acute myeloid leukemia, so the T cells may come from the graft donor.

The chain joins TRBV5-5 to TRBJ2-5; TRBD1 is a possible D gene (6 bases). V was pared by 6 bases and J by 3 bases, with 21 bases between. The germline gives CDR1 SGHKS, CDR2 YYEKEE (reference sequence). The CDR3 sequence is 16 residues long. The CDR3 loop is CASKYRVSLFEETQYF. In DNA, the CDR3 is TGTGCCAGCAAGTACAGGGTTAGTTTATTTGAAGAGACCCAGTACTTC.

The chain joins TRBV10-3 to TRBJ1-1; 9 bases agree with TRBD1. V lost 5 bases to trimming and J lost 8 bases; unmatched junction nucleotides: 9. The CDR3 loop spans 14 amino acids. Germline V gene data show CDR1 as ENHRY and CDR2 as SYGVKD. The CDR3 reads CAISSPGQGLEAFF. CDR3 nucleotide sequence: TGTGCCATCAGTTCCCCGGGACAGGGTCTAGAAGCTTTCTTT.

This clonotype was counted at least ten times. Here the CDR3 reads CSVGAGYEQYF. For the CDR3, the DNA is TGCAGCGTTGGGGCAGGCTACGAGCAGTACTTC. The chain links TRBV29-1 to TRBJ2-7; no definite D call. Germline lookup yields CDR1 SQVTM and CDR2 ANQGSEA. CDR3 size: 11 residues. Trimming pared 4 bases from V and 3 bases from J, leaving 7 bases between.

This clonotype was seen more than once but under ten times. The chain is built from TRBV4-3 and TRBJ2-6, with D unresolved. Germline V CDR1 and CDR2: LGHNA, YSLEER. The length of the CDR3 is 17 residues. Trimming took off 1 base at V and 0 bases at J, with 10 bases between the two ends. CDR3 sequence: CASSQGTFLSGANVLTF. CDR3 in DNA: TGCGCCAGCAGCCAAGGAACGTTCCTCTCTGGGGCCAACGTCCTGACTTTC.

This clonotype occurred a few times. The chain recombines TRBV7-6 with TRBJ2-3; 8 nucleotides align to TRBD1. Germline loops: CDR1 SGHVS, CDR2 FNYEAQ. The CDR3 runs to 16 residues. J gave up 2 bases and V 5 bases, and 9 bases lay outside the gene matches. The CDR3 spells CASSRRTGRYTDTQYF. CDR3 bases: TGTGCCAGCAGCCGAAGGACAGGGAGGTACACAGATACGCAGTATTTT.

This clonotype was counted ten times or more. The chain joins TRBV28 to TRBJ2-1; D gene ambiguous. The V and J ends lost 6 bases and 6 bases respectively, with 21 bases between them. The CDR3 is 16 residues long. CDR1 and CDR2 (germline): MDHEN, SYDVKM. The chain's CDR3 is CASSHQNVGLGNEQFF. CDR3 coding DNA: TGTGCCAGCAGCCATCAGAACGTGGGTCTAGGCAATGAGCAGTTCTTC.

The V call is TRBV14, the J call TRBJ2-7; D gene ambiguous. V was pared by 3 bases and J by 3 bases, with 12 bases between. The germline V gene has CDR1 SGHDN and CDR2 FVKESK. The CDR3 covers 14 residues. The CDR3 DNA sequence: TGTGCCAGCAGCCACGCATCCGGGCACTACGAGCAGTACGTC. It codes for CASSHASGHYEQYV.

This clonotype was detected ten times or more. This chain links TRBV27 with TRBJ2-5, with D possibly matching TRBD2 (7 bases). V was clipped by 2 bases and J by 5 bases, with 12 bases between them. CDR3 length: 14 amino acids. Germline CDR1 is MNHEY and CDR2 is SMNVEV (reference sequence). This chain's CDR3 is CASSLGGGWETQYF. Written as DNA, the CDR3 is TGTGCCAGCAGTTTAGGGGGGGGCTGGGAGACCCAGTACTTC.

About this clonotype: This could be a read error, since a much larger clone is one nucleotide away. CDR3 nucleotide sequence: TGCAGCGTTGAAGTCCTAGCGGGGAATGAGCAGTACTTC. This sequence encodes CSVEVLAGNEQYF. The V call is TRBV29-1, the J call TRBJ2-1; TRBD2 aligns across 9 bases. The DNA end is a closer match to TRBJ2-7, so the J assignment may be wrong. Germline V gene lookup returns CDR1 SQVTM and CDR2 ANQGSEA. The CDR3 spans 13 residues.

This clonotype came up many times. CDR3 amino acids: CSAARWETQYF. In DNA, the CDR3 is TGCAGTGCCGCCCGATGGGAGACCCAGTACTTC. The V and J genes are TRBV20-1 and TRBJ2-5, with no clear D. V lost 6 bases, J lost 5 bases, and 10 bases lay in between. Germline CDR1 DFQATT, CDR2 SNEGSKA (reference sequence). The CDR3 is 11 residues long.

The chain links TRBV20-1 to TRBJ2-1; 10 bases agree with TRBD2. This CDR3 contains 16 residues. Unmatched junction bases numbered 8, after V lost 3 bases and J lost 3 bases. Looked up from germline, CDR1 is DFQATT and CDR2 is SNEGSKA (reference sequence). The CDR3 loop reads CSASPGLAAGYNEQFF. DNA of the CDR3: TGCAGTGCTAGCCCTGGACTAGCGGCGGGCTACAATGAGCAGTTCTTC.

V is TRBV24-1 and J is TRBJ2-1; no clear D. V gave up 4 bases and J gave up 2 bases, with 8 bases separating them. CDR3 length: 14 residues. Germline V lookup: CDR1 KGHDR, CDR2 SFDVKD. The CDR3 nucleotides read TGTGCCACCAGTGACTCCGGGCCCTACAATGAGCAGTTCTTC. This codes for CATSDSGPYNEQFF.

This clonotype came up many times. V and J are TRBV20-1 and TRBJ2-5; D possibly matches TRBD1 or TRBD2 (6 bases each). Germline CDR1 DFQATT, CDR2 SNEGSKA (reference sequence). The CDR3 is 13 amino acids. With 0 bases removed from V and 4 bases from J, the gap between germline ends came to 9 bases. CDR3 sequence: CSARDEGGETQYF. The CDR3 coding sequence is TGCAGTGCTAGAGATGAGGGGGGAGAGACCCAGTACTTC.

The chain carries TRBV7-8 and TRBJ2-3, with 12 nucleotides matching TRBD2. The CDR3 is 16 residues long. CDR1 SGHVS and CDR2 FQNEAQ come from the germline V gene. The J segment lost 5 bases and the V segment lost 5 bases, leaving 8 bases of the junction unmatched. DNA for the CDR3: TGTGCCAGCAGCCTTCGACTAGCGGGGGCTAAAGATACGCAGTATTTT. As protein: CASSLRLAGAKDTQYF. Variable domain in full (rest from reference TRBV7-8 and TRBJ2-3): GAGVSQSPRYKVAKRGQDVALRCDPISGHVSLFWYQQALGQGPEFLTYFQNEAQLDKSGLPSDRFFAERPEGSVSTLKIQRTQQEDSAVYLCASSLRLAGAKDTQYFGPGTRLTVL.

The chain has TRBV7-3 and TRBJ2-2; TRBD2 matches at 9 bases. CDR1 is SGHTA and CDR2 is FQGTGA in the germline V gene. The V segment lost 2 bases and the J segment 4 bases; nucleotides outside the gene matches: 5. CDR3 length: 16 amino acids. The CDR3 DNA is TGTGCCAGCAGCTTATATGGTAGCGGGGGCACCGGGGAGCTGTTTTTT. It encodes CASSLYGSGGTGELFF.

A few counts support this clonotype. This chain links TRBV20-1 with TRBJ1-1; D is undetermined. The CDR3 has 13 amino acids. V gave up 0 bases and J gave up 4 bases, with 9 bases separating them. From germline, CDR1 is DFQATT and CDR2 SNEGSKA (reference sequence). CDR3 loop: CSARDPMGTEAFF. The CDR3 region has the DNA TGCAGTGCTAGAGACCCGATGGGCACTGAAGCTTTCTTT.

The V gene is TRBV6-1, the J gene TRBJ1-5; D possibly corresponds to TRBD1 (6 bases). The germline gives CDR1 MNHNS, CDR2 SASEGT. The CDR3 covers 15 residues. Trimming removed 6 bases from V and 0 bases from J, with 12 bases in between. The CDR3 reads CASRLDSYSNQPQHF. The DNA for the CDR3 is TGTGCCAGCAGACTGGACAGCTATAGCAATCAGCCCCAGCATTTT.

This clonotype was seen repeatedly, ten times or more. The V gene is TRBV6-5, the J gene TRBJ1-6; D is unclear. The V gene lost 2 bases and the J gene lost 7 bases, with 3 bases spanning the gap. In germline, CDR1 is MNHEY, CDR2 SVGAGI. The CDR3 length is 12 residues. CDR3 bases: TGTGCCAGCAGTTACGCCAATTCACCCCTCCACTTT. Amino acids: CASSYANSPLHF.

This clonotype was seen a handful of times. This sequence joins TRBV24-1 and TRBJ2-1, with D unresolved. The germline V and J ends were trimmed by 5 bases and 8 bases, with 9 bases remaining between them. The CDR3 extends over 12 amino acids. Germline V CDR1 and CDR2: KGHDR, SFDVKD. The CDR3 DNA reads TGTGCCACCAGTGGGTCAATCGATGAGCAGTTCTTC. Translation gives CATSGSIDEQFF.

The chain links TRBV29-1 to TRBJ2-3; 9 bases fit TRBD2. Unmatched junction bases numbered 6, after V lost 5 bases and J lost 0 bases. Germline V CDR1 and CDR2: SQVTM, ANQGSEA. This CDR3 is built from 15 residues. In DNA form, the CDR3 reads TGCAGCGTTTTCCGGCGGGGGGGTAGCACAGATACGCAGTATTTT. Translated, it gives CSVFRRGGSTDTQYF.

In its sample, this clonotype was seen many times. V gene TRBV29-1 combines with J gene TRBJ1-1, with D possibly TRBD1 on 5 matching bases. CDR1 and CDR2 from the germline V gene are SQVTM and ANQGSEA. The CDR3 runs to 15 residues. Trimming took off 4 bases at V and 1 base at J, with 16 bases between the two ends. Here the CDR3 reads CSVARLGDRNTEAFF. The CDR3, as DNA: TGCAGCGTTGCTCGCCTGGGAGACAGGAACACTGAAGCTTTCTTT.

The V call is TRBV7-9, the J call TRBJ1-1; D possibly corresponds to TRBD1 (5 bases). Trimming cost V 7 bases and J 7 bases, with 19 bases left between them. Germline CDR1 SEHNR, CDR2 FQNEAQ (reference sequence). The CDR3 covers 14 residues. CDR3 bases: TGTGCCAGCACCTACGGTGGAGGGGAAAATGAAGCTTTCTTT. Translating gives CASTYGGGENEAFF.

V and J are TRBV5-5 and TRBJ2-7; a weak D match, TRBD1 (6 bases). Germline values: CDR1 SGHKS, CDR2 YYEKEE (reference sequence). This CDR3 has 14 amino acids. V dropped 5 bases and J dropped 7 bases, with 19 bases sitting between them. Written as DNA, the CDR3 is TGTGCCAGCAGTCTCCGGACAGATTTGAGGGAGCAGTACTTC. Its protein product is CASSLRTDLREQYF. The full variable domain, completed using reference TRBV5-5 and TRBJ2-7, is DAGVTQSPTHLIKTRGQQVTLRCSPISGHKSVSWYQQVLGQGPQFIFQYYEKEERGRGNFPDRFSARQFPNYSSELNVNALLLGDSALYLCASSLRTDLREQYFGPGTRLTVT.